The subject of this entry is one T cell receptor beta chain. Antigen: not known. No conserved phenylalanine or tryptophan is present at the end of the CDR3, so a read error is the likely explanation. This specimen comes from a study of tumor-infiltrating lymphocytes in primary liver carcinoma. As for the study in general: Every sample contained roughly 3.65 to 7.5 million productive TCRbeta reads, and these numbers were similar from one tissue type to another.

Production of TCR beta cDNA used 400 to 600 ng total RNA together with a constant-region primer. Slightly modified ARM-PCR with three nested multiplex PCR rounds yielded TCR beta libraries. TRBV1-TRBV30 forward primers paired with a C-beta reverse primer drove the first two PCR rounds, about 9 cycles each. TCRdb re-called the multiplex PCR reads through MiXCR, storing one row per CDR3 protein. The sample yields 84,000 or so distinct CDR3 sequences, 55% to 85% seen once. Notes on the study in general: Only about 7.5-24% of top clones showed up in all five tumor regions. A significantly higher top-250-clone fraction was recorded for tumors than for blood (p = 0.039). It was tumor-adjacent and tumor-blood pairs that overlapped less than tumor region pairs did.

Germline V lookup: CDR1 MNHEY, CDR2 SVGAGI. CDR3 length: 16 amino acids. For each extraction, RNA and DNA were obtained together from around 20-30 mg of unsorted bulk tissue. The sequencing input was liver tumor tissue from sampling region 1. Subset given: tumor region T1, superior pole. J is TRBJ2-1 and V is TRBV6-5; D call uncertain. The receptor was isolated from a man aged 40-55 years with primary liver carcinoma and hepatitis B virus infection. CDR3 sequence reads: CASSYQGAPSYNEQFL. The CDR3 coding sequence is TGCGCCAGCAGTTACCAAGGCGCCCCCTCCTACAATGAGCAGTTCCTC.